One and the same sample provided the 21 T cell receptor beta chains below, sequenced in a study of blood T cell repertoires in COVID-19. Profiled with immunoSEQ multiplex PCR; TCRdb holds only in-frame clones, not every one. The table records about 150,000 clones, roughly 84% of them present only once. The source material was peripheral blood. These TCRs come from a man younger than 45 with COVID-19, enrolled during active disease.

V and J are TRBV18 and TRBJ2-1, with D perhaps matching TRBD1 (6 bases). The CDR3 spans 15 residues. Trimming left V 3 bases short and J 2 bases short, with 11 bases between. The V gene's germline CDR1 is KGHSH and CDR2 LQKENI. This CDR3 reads CASSPQGPPYNEQFF. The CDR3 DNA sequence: TGTGCCAGCTCACCCCAGGGGCCTCCCTACAATGAGCAGTTCTTC.

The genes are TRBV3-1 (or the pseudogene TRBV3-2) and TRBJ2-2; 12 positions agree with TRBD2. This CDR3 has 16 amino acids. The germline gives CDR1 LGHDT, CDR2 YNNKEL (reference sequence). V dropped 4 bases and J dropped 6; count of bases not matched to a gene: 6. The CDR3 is CASSRGLAGLAGELFF. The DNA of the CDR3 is TGTGCCAGCAGCCGCGGACTAGCGGGACTGGCCGGGGAGCTGTTTTTT.

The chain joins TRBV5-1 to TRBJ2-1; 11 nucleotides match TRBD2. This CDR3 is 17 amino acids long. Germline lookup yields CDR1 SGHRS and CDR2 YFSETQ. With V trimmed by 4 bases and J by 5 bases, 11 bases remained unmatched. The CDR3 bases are TGCGCCAGCAGCGAAGGGACTAGCGGAGCCTATAACAATGAGCAGTTCTTC. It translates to CASSEGTSGAYNNEQFF.

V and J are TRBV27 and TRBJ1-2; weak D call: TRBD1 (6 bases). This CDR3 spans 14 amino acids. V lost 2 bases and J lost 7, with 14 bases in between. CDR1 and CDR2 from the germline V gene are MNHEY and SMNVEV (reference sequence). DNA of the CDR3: TGTGCCAGCAGTTTACAGGGGAAGGTGGGTGGCTACACCTTC. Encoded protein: CASSLQGKVGGYTF.

The CDR3 region is CASSLEGRGVAEAFF. The CDR3 DNA reads as TGTGCCAGCAGCTTGGAGGGGCGGGGAGTCGCTGAAGCTTTCTTT. The chain carries TRBV5-5 and TRBJ1-1, with D tentatively TRBD1 (5 bases). Per the germline V gene, CDR1 is SGHKS and CDR2 is YYEKEE (reference sequence). The CDR3 loop spans 15 amino acids. With 0 bases removed from V and 6 bases from J, the gap between germline ends came to 15 bases.

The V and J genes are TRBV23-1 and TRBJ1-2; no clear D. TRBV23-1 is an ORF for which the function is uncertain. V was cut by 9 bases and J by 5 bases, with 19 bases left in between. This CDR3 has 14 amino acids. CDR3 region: CARSPPPGGYGYTF. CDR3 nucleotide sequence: TGCGCCAGGAGCCCTCCCCCTGGCGGGTATGGCTACACCTTC.

Here the CDR3 DNA reads TGTGCCAGCAGAGAATATAGCGGGAGGTCCTACAATGAGCAGTTCTTC. This codes for CASREYSGRSYNEQFF. The chain carries TRBV7-9 and TRBJ2-1; 10 bases agree with TRBD2. The CDR3 consists of 16 residues. V was clipped by 6 bases and J by 1 base; unmatched bases: 6. The germline CDR1 and CDR2 sequences are SEHNR and FQNEAQ (reference sequence).

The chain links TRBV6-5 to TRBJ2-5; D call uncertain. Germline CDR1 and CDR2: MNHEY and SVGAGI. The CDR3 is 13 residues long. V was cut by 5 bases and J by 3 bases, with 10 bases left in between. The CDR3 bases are TGTGCCAGCAGTCCTGACTCAAAAGAGACCCAGTACTTC. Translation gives CASSPDSKETQYF.

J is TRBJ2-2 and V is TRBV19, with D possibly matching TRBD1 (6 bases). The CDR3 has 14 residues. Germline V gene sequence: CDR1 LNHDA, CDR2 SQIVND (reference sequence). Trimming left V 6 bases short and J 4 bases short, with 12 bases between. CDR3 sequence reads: CASRPDRLTGELFF. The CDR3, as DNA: TGTGCCAGTAGGCCGGACAGACTCACCGGGGAGCTGTTTTTT.

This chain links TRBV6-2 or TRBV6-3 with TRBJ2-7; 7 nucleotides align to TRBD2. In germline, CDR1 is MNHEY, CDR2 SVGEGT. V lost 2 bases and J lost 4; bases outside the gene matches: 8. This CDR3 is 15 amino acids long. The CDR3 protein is CASSYRGGSGYEQYF. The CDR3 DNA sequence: TGTGCCAGCAGTTACCGGGGCGGGAGCGGGTACGAGCAGTACTTC.

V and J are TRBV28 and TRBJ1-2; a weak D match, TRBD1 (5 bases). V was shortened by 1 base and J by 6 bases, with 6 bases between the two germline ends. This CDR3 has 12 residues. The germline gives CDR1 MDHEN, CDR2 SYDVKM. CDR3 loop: CASSLSGNGYTF. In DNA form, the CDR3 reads TGTGCCAGCAGTTTATCAGGGAATGGCTACACCTTC.

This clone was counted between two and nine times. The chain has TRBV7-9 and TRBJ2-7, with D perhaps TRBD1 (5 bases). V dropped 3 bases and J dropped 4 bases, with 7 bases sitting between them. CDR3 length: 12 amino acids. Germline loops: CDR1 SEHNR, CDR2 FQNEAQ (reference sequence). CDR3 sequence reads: CASSFDSYEQYF. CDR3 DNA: TGTGCCAGCAGCTTCGACAGTTACGAGCAGTACTTC.

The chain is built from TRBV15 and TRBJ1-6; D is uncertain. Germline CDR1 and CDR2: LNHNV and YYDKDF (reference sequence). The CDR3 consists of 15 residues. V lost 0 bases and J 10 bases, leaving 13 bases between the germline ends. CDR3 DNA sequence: TGTGCCACCAGCAGAGAACGGGGTGTTGGGTCACCCCTCCACTTT. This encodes CATSRERGVGSPLHF.

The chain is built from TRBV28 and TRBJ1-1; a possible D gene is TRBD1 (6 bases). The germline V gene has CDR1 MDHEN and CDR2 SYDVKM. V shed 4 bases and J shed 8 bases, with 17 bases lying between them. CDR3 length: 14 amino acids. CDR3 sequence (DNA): TGTGCCAGCAGTTCGGACAGCACGCCTGGCGAAGCTTTCTTT. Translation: CASSSDSTPGEAFF.

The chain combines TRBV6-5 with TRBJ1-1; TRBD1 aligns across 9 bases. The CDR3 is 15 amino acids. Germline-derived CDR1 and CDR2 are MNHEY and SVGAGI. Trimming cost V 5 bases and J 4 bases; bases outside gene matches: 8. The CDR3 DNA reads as TGTGCCAGCAGTACCGACGTGACAGGGGGCACTGAAGCTTTCTTT. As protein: CASSTDVTGGTEAFF.

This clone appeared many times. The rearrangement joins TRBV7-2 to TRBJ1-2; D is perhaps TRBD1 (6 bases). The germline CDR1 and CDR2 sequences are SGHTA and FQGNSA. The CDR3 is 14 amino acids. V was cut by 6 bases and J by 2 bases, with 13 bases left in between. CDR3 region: CASRGGGRNYGYTF. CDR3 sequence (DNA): TGTGCCAGCAGAGGGGGGGGCAGGAACTATGGCTACACCTTC.

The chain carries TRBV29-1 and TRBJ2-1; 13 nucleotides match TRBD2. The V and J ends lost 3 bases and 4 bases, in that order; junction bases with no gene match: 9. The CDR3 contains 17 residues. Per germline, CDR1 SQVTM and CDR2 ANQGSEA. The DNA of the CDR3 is TGCAGCGTTGACGGGACTAGCGGGGACCAGGGGTACAATGAGCAGTTCTTC. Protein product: CSVDGTSGDQGYNEQFF.

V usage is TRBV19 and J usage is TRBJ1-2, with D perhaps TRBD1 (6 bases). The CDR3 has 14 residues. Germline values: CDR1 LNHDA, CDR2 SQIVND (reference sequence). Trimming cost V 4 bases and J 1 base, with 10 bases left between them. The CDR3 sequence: CASSTGQNNYGYTF. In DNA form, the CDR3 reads TGTGCCAGTAGTACGGGACAAAATAACTATGGCTACACCTTC.

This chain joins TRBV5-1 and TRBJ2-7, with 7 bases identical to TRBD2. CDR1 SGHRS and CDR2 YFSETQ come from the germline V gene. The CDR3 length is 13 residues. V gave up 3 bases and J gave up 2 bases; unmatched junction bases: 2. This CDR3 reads CASSSAGAYEQYF. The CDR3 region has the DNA TGCGCCAGCAGCTCCGCGGGAGCCTACGAGCAGTACTTC.

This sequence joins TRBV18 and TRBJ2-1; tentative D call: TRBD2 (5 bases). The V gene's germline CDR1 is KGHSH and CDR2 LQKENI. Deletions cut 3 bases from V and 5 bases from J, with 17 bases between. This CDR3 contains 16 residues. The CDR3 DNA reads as TGTGCCAGCTCACCGACCCTCTTAGCGCCAAACAATGAGCAGTTCTTC. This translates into CASSPTLLAPNNEQFF.

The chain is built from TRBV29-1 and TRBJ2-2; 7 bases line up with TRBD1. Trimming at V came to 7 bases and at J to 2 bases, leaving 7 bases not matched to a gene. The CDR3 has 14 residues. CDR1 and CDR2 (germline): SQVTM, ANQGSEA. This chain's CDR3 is CSAKWDRNTGELFF. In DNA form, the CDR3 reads TGCAGCGCTAAATGGGACAGAAACACCGGGGAGCTGTTTTTT.